The 20 T cell receptor beta chains below were found in one sample sequenced in a study of CD8+ T cells in alopecia areata. Extracted RNA was reverse transcribed, and the resulting cDNA served as sequencing template. Profiled with immunoSEQ multiplex PCR; TCRdb holds only in-frame clones, not every one. The table records 87,000 or so clones, approximately 70% of them present only once. Treatment of the sample: oral pan-JAK inhibitor, 5-10 mg twice daily. The sample here was CD8+ T cells sorted from blood, taken at roughly week 45, from a patient treated with tofacitinib. The receptors stem from a human donor with alopecia areata.

V and J are TRBV30 and TRBJ2-4; no reliable D call. The CDR3 is 9 residues long. Germline V lookup: CDR1 GTSNPN, CDR2 SVGIG (reference sequence). V dropped 4 bases and J dropped 8 bases, with 3 bases sitting between them. CDR3 nucleotides: TGTGCCTGGAATGACATTCAGTACTTC. Translation gives CAWNDIQYF.

This clone was observed a handful of times. The V gene is TRBV6-4, the J gene TRBJ1-1, with D hard to call. Germline V CDR1 and CDR2: MRHNA, SNTAGT. This CDR3 is built from 13 residues. The ends were cut back, 0 bases at V and 0 bases at J, with 2 bases in the middle. CDR3 region: CASSDSMNTEAFF. The CDR3 region has the DNA TGTGCCAGCAGTGACTCGATGAACACTGAAGCTTTCTTT.

The chain employs TRBV12-5 and TRBJ1-2, with D hard to call. CDR1 is LGHNT, CDR2 FRNRAP, per germline. Trimming removed 0 bases from V and 8 bases from J, with 10 bases in between. This CDR3 has 13 amino acids. The CDR3 reads CASGLVGPAGYTF. For the CDR3, the DNA is TGTGCTAGTGGTTTGGTAGGACCGGCGGGCTACACCTTC.

As to this clone: This sample also contains other DNA sequences that code for the same CDR3. The V and J genes are TRBV30 and TRBJ2-7; 8 nucleotides align to TRBD1. There are 15 residues in the CDR3. CDR1 and CDR2 (germline): GTSNPN, SVGIG (reference sequence). V gave up 0 bases and J gave up 3 bases; unmatched junction bases: 7. CDR3 sequence: CAWSVGTGGDYEQYF. CDR3 nucleotide sequence: TGTGCCTGGAGTGTGGGCACAGGGGGTGACTACGAGCAGTACTTC.

This clone showed up just once. Compared with germline, one end of the junction differs, possibly owing to a read error. The chain has TRBV7-9 and TRBJ2-1; D may be TRBD2 (6 bases). Germline V CDR1 and CDR2: SEHNR, FQNEAQ (reference sequence). This CDR3 has 10 amino acids. The CDR3 region has the DNA TGTGCCAGCACCGAGACTAGTATGGTCTTC. Translation: CASTETSMVF.

The V and J genes are TRBV19 and TRBJ1-1; no firm D call. Germline V gives CDR1 LNHDA, CDR2 SQIVND (reference sequence). The CDR3 consists of 18 residues. Trimming left V 4 bases short and J 0 bases short, with 21 bases between. The CDR3 DNA reads TGTGCCAGTAGTAAACCCTCAGACGGAGGAATAATGAACACTGAAGCTTTCTTT. Translated, it gives CASSKPSDGGIMNTEAFF.

The CDR3 loop reads CASSQSLYRGASNQPQHF. In DNA form, the CDR3 reads TGCGCCAGCAGTCAATCTCTATACAGGGGCGCCAGCAATCAGCCCCAGCATTTT. The chain employs TRBV23-1 and TRBJ1-5; 7 bases line up with TRBD1. TRBV23-1 is an open reading frame, and its role is uncertain. Trimming took 0 bases from V and 1 from J; bases not matched to a gene: 9. The CDR3 extends over 18 amino acids.

The chain employs TRBV28 and TRBJ2-3, with 9 bases fitting TRBD1. Trimming at V came to 5 bases and at J to 2 bases, leaving 8 bases not matched to a gene. Germline V gene lookup returns CDR1 MDHEN and CDR2 SYDVKM. The CDR3 is 16 residues long. CDR3 amino acids: CASSPLQGAPTDTQYF. In DNA form, the CDR3 reads TGTGCCAGCAGTCCACTACAGGGGGCTCCCACAGATACGCAGTATTTT.

The rearrangement joins TRBV30 to TRBJ2-2; 8 bases line up with TRBD2. The V gene end was trimmed by 0 bases and the J gene end by 6 bases; junction bases not matched to a gene: 12. The CDR3 is made up of 17 amino acids. Germline assignment: CDR1 GTSNPN and CDR2 SVGIG (reference sequence). CDR3 residues: CAWSVIPGGGSAGELFF. For the CDR3, the DNA is TGTGCCTGGAGTGTAATTCCTGGCGGGGGGTCCGCCGGGGAGCTGTTTTTT.

The V call is TRBV27, the J call TRBJ2-4; D might be TRBD1 (6 bases). There are 21 residues in the CDR3. Trimming removed 3 bases at V and 4 bases at J, with 31 bases between. The germline CDR1 and CDR2 sequences are MNHEY and SMNVEV (reference sequence). The CDR3 protein is CASSFGPGSPSLGHSKNIQYF. CDR3 nucleotides: TGTGCCAGCAGTTTCGGTCCGGGGTCCCCTAGCCTGGGACATTCGAAAAACATTCAGTACTTC.

The V gene is TRBV10-1, the J gene TRBJ2-3, with 8 nucleotides matching TRBD2. This CDR3 comprises 15 residues. Germline trimming cut 3 bases from V and 4 bases from J; bases unmatched to any gene: 6. Germline V gives CDR1 WNHNN, CDR2 SYGVQD (reference sequence). CDR3 protein: CASSEASGGADTQYF. As DNA, the CDR3 is TGCGCCAGCAGTGAAGCGAGCGGGGGCGCAGATACGCAGTATTTT.

The chain recombines TRBV4-1 with TRBJ1-4; TRBD1 matches at 7 bases. This CDR3 region has 14 residues. Germline CDR1 MGHRA, CDR2 YSYEKL. V was pared by 3 bases and J by 5 bases, with 3 bases of the junction left unmatched. The CDR3 reads CASSHRQGNEKLFF. Here the CDR3 DNA reads TGCGCCAGCAGCCATCGACAGGGAAATGAAAAACTGTTTTTT.

The J gene is TRBJ2-3, the V gene TRBV27; D remains ambiguous. Trimming removed 3 bases at V and 0 bases at J, with 10 bases between. The CDR3 runs to 15 residues. Per germline, CDR1 MNHEY and CDR2 SMNVEV (reference sequence). Written as DNA, the CDR3 is TGTGCCAGCAGTTTGGAAATAGGTAGCACAGATACGCAGTATTTT. Its translation: CASSLEIGSTDTQYF.

V usage is TRBV14 and J usage is TRBJ2-7, with 8 bases that match TRBD1. The CDR3 has 16 residues. Unmatched junction bases numbered 9, after V lost 5 bases and J lost 0 bases. CDR1 is SGHDN and CDR2 is FVKESK in the germline V gene. CDR3 sequence (DNA): TGTGCCAGCAGCGTCACAGGGGGGCTCTTCTCCTACGAGCAGTACTTC. This gives the protein CASSVTGGLFSYEQYF.

This clone was counted once. V usage is TRBV4-3 and J usage is TRBJ2-2; D gene unclear. V was trimmed by 4 bases and J by 7 bases, leaving 10 bases between them. This CDR3 has 13 residues. The germline CDR1 and CDR2 sequences are LGHNA and YSLEER. For the CDR3, the DNA is TGCGCCAGCAGCCCAGCTTTAGGCGGGGAGCTGTTTTTT. It yields the protein CASSPALGGELFF.

The chain combines TRBV11-2 with TRBJ2-7; TRBD1 matches at 9 bases. J lost 3 bases, V lost 4 bases, and 4 bases had no gene match. CDR3 length equals 14 residues. Germline values: CDR1 SGHAT, CDR2 FQNNGV. The CDR3 region has the DNA TGTGCCAGCAGCTGGGGACAGGGTGGCTACGAGCAGTACTTC. Translated, it gives CASSWGQGGYEQYF. Combining the CDR3 with reference TRBV11-2 and TRBJ2-7 gives the whole variable domain EAGVAQSPRYKIIEKRQSVAFWCNPISGHATLYWYQQILGQGPKLLIQFQNNGVVDDSQLPKDRFSAERLKGVDSTLKIQPAKLEDSAVYLCASSWGQGGYEQYFGPGTRLTVT.

The CDR3 sequence: CASSSWTGQNTEAFF. As DNA, the CDR3 is TGCGCCAGCAGTTCATGGACAGGACAGAACACTGAAGCTTTCTTT. The rearrangement uses TRBV5-1 and TRBJ1-1; 7 nucleotides agree with TRBD1. The J segment lost 1 base and the V segment lost 5 bases, leaving 8 bases of the junction unmatched. Germline CDR1 is SGHRS and CDR2 is YFSETQ. This CDR3 is 15 amino acids long.

This rearrangement joins TRBV6-5 to TRBJ2-7; D may match TRBD1 or TRBD2 (5 bases each). Germline values: CDR1 MNHEY, CDR2 SVGAGI. The length of the CDR3 is 12 residues. The V gene lost 4 bases and the J gene lost 6 bases, with 10 bases spanning the gap. CDR3 coding DNA: TGTGCCAGCAGTTTTCCTGGGGGCGAGCAGTACTTC. This gives the protein CASSFPGGEQYF.

This chain connects TRBV7-9 to TRBJ2-7; D not certain. This CDR3 spans 12 amino acids. Trimming pared 5 bases from V and 1 base from J, leaving 6 bases between. Looked up from germline, CDR1 is SEHNR and CDR2 is FQNEAQ (reference sequence). The DNA of the CDR3 is TGTGCCAGCAGCCCTCATTCCTACGAGCAGTACTTC. This codes for CASSPHSYEQYF.

V and J are TRBV21-1 and TRBJ2-5; the table's D call TRBD1 went unverified against the DNA. TRBV21-1 corresponds to a pseudogene. The CDR3 totals 15 residues. CDR3 in amino acids: CASSKKGQNQETQYF. The CDR3 DNA follows: TGTGCCAGCAGCAAAAAGGGACAGAACCAAGAGACCCAGTACTTC.